The 23 T cell receptor beta chains below all came from one sample that was sequenced in a study of metastatic and nonmetastatic thyroid tumors. TCRdb re-called the PCR reads through MiXCR. The data contain around 41,000 clones, 13% of them singletons. Each patient went into thyroid surgery without having received any treatment. The sequenced material came from blood. The receptors were sampled from a female donor with papillary thyroid cancer or a benign thyroid nodule (not recorded which). Some clones in this sample may be carry-over from other donors' samples.

This clone was seen many times. This chain connects TRBV11-2 to TRBJ2-3, with TRBD2 matching 14 bases. Germline V gene data show CDR1 as SGHAT and CDR2 as FQNNGV. Trimming took 0 bases from V and 3 from J; bases not matched to a gene: 5. This CDR3 region has 18 residues. CDR3 region: CASSLELRLAGGTDTQYF. The CDR3 coding sequence is TGTGCCAGCAGCTTAGAATTGAGACTAGCGGGAGGGACAGATACGCAGTATTTT.

This clone was seen many times. The chain uses TRBV19 and TRBJ1-2; D gene unclear. Germline CDR1 is LNHDA and CDR2 is SQIVND (reference sequence). The CDR3 has 14 amino acids. Trimming cost V 7 bases and J 1 base, with 13 bases left between them. This CDR3 is CASNRDTFNYGYTF. CDR3 DNA: TGTGCCAGTAACCGAGATACATTTAACTATGGCTACACCTTC.

The chain has TRBV20-1 and TRBJ2-6; D is unresolved. Trimming removed 6 bases from V and 1 base from J, with 7 bases in between. The CDR3 contains 13 residues. Germline V lookup: CDR1 DFQATT, CDR2 SNEGSKA (reference sequence). The CDR3 here is CSASISGANVLTF. CDR3 nucleotide sequence: TGCAGTGCCAGTATATCTGGGGCCAACGTCCTGACTTTC.

J is TRBJ2-1 and V is TRBV20-1, with no clear D. This CDR3 contains 14 residues. Trimming shortened V by 0 bases and J by 10 bases, and 16 bases separated the two germline ends. CDR1 is DFQATT and CDR2 is SNEGSKA in the germline V gene (reference sequence). CDR3 in amino acids: CSARDGGPKREQFF. CDR3 nucleotide sequence: TGCAGTGCTAGAGACGGTGGGCCGAAAAGGGAGCAGTTCTTC.

With respect to this clone: A much larger clone differs by one base, so this may be a read error. The rearrangement joins TRBV3-1 to TRBJ1-1; no firm D call. V lost 4 bases and J 7 bases, leaving 10 bases between the germline ends. The germline V gene has CDR1 LGHDT and CDR2 YNNKEL (reference sequence). The CDR3 has 12 amino acids. Here the CDR3 reads CASSRQHLEAFF. The CDR3 bases are TGTGCCAGCAGCCGTCAACACCTTGAAGCTTTCTTT.

This clone has ten or more counts. The chain has TRBV7-3 and TRBJ2-1; D ambiguous. This CDR3 comprises 17 residues. V dropped 3 bases and J dropped 6 bases, with 21 bases sitting between them. Germline values: CDR1 SGHTA, CDR2 FQGTGA. The CDR3 DNA follows: TGTGCCAGCAGCTTCGTGGGCAGTCAAAGAAAGAGCAATGAGCAGTTCTTC. This sequence encodes CASSFVGSQRKSNEQFF. The full variable domain, rest sourced from reference TRBV7-3 and TRBJ2-1, is GAGVSQTPSNKVTEKGKYVELRCDPISGHTALYWYRQSLGQGPEFLIYFQGTGAADDSGLPNDRFFAVRPEGSVSTLKIQRTERGDSAVYLCASSFVGSQRKSNEQFFGPGTRLTVL.

The chain employs TRBV11-2 and TRBJ2-5, with D perhaps TRBD2 (5 bases). V was trimmed by 1 base and J by 4 bases, leaving 10 bases between them. Germline V gives CDR1 SGHAT, CDR2 FQNNGV. The CDR3 spans 14 residues. The CDR3, as DNA: TGTGCCAGCAGCTTAGTGACTAACCCAGAGACCCAGTACTTC. Translation: CASSLVTNPETQYF.

This clone turned up a few times. This chain connects TRBV6-4 to TRBJ1-4, with a possible D match to TRBD1 (6 bases). V dropped 6 bases and J dropped 5 bases, with 13 bases sitting between them. There are 14 residues in the CDR3. The V gene's germline CDR1 is MRHNA and CDR2 SNTAGT. CDR3 nucleotides: TGTGCCAGCAGACAGACAGGCCCGAATGAAAAACTGTTTTTT. It specifies CASRQTGPNEKLFF.

This clone was counted at least ten times. Other DNA sequences in the sample encode the same CDR3. The V gene is TRBV3-1, the J gene TRBJ2-7; D possibly corresponds to TRBD2 (5 bases). Germline CDR1 is LGHDT and CDR2 is YNNKEL (reference sequence). Trimming took off 0 bases at V and 1 base at J, with 16 bases between the two ends. The CDR3 is made up of 17 amino acids. CDR3 coding DNA: TGTGCCAGCAGCCAAGAAAATAGCGAACGATCTTCCTACGAGCAGTACTTC. Amino acid sequence: CASSQENSERSSYEQYF.

V is TRBV7-6 and J is TRBJ2-2; D gene uncertain. V was shortened by 3 bases and J by 6 bases, with 8 bases between the two germline ends. This CDR3 has 13 residues. Germline V gene sequence: CDR1 SGHVS, CDR2 FNYEAQ. CDR3 sequence reads: CASSFSQAGELFF. The CDR3 nucleotides are TGTGCCAGCAGCTTCTCGCAGGCCGGGGAGCTGTTTTTT.

This clone appeared many times. The gene calls are TRBV19 and TRBJ1-5; 7 bases agree with TRBD1. V was pared by 7 bases and J by 7 bases, with 7 bases of the junction left unmatched. The CDR3 sequence is 13 residues long. The germline V gene has CDR1 LNHDA and CDR2 SQIVND (reference sequence). CDR3 sequence: CASKNRGDQPQHF. The CDR3 DNA follows: TGTGCCAGTAAAAACAGGGGAGACCAGCCCCAGCATTTT. Based on the CDR3 plus reference TRBV19 and TRBJ1-5, the full variable domain is DGGITQSPKYLFRKEGQNVTLSCEQNLNHDAMYWYRQDPGQGLRLIYYSQIVNDFQKGDIAEGYSVSREKKESFPLTVTSAQKNPTAFYLCASKNRGDQPQHFGDGTRLSIL.

In this sample, this clone is medium-sized. This rearrangement joins TRBV6-1 to TRBJ1-3, with D hard to call. The V gene lost 6 bases and the J gene lost 0 bases, with 6 bases spanning the gap. The CDR3 is 13 residues long. The V gene's germline CDR1 is MNHNS and CDR2 SASEGT. CDR3 nucleotides: TGTGCCAGCAGCCGGAGCTCTGGAAACACCATATATTTT. Translating gives CASSRSSGNTIYF.

This clone was observed many times. The V and J genes are TRBV15 and TRBJ2-7; D is ambiguous. Per the germline V gene, CDR1 is LNHNV and CDR2 is YYDKDF (reference sequence). The V and J ends lost 8 bases and 0 bases respectively, with 5 bases between them. This CDR3 region has 11 residues. The CDR3 sequence is CATGYSYEQYF. The CDR3, as DNA: TGTGCCACCGGTTACTCCTACGAGCAGTACTTC.

The table lists this clone with a few counts. The chain employs TRBV12-3 or TRBV12-4 and TRBJ1-1; 7 bases agree with TRBD1. The CDR3 loop spans 14 amino acids. Trimming at V came to 6 bases and at J to 1 base, leaving 5 bases not matched to a gene. Written as DNA, the CDR3 is TGTGCCAGCAGCTCCGGGACAGAGAACACTGAAGCTTTCTTT. It codes for CASSSGTENTEAFF.

Turning to this clone: Just one base apart from a much larger clone, this may be a read error. As the CDR3 is not closed by the conserved phenylalanine or tryptophan, this likely results from a read error. The same CDR3 can be traced to other DNA sequences in this sample. The genes are TRBV28 and TRBJ1-2; D unresolved. This CDR3 is 12 amino acids long. Per the germline V gene, CDR1 is MDHEN and CDR2 is SYDVKM. Trimming pared 5 bases from V and 5 bases from J, leaving 9 bases between. Here the CDR3 DNA reads TGTGCCAGCAGTAGAAGGACGTATGGCTACACCCTC. This translates into CASSRRTYGYTL.

This clone occurred many times. The rearrangement uses TRBV27 and TRBJ1-1, with no clear D. This CDR3 contains 13 residues. The germline V gene has CDR1 MNHEY and CDR2 SMNVEV (reference sequence). Trimming took off 2 bases at V and 0 bases at J, with 4 bases between the two ends. The DNA for the CDR3 is TGTGCCAGCAGTTTAGTTATGAACACTGAAGCTTTCTTT. It is translated as CASSLVMNTEAFF.

This clone was observed at least ten times. The chain couples TRBV6-1 to TRBJ1-1, with TRBD1 as a possible D gene (6 bases). CDR3 length: 15 residues. CDR1 MNHNS and CDR2 SASEGT come from the germline V gene. Trimming took off 6 bases at V and 0 bases at J, with 14 bases between the two ends. The chain's CDR3 is CASSLGGPMNTEAFF. The CDR3 DNA reads as TGTGCCAGCAGCCTAGGGGGGCCAATGAACACTGAAGCTTTCTTT.

The table lists this clone with many counts. The gene calls are TRBV20-1 and TRBJ2-7; TRBD2 matches 8 bases. This CDR3 is built from 16 residues. Trimming took 0 bases from V and 2 from J; bases not matched to a gene: 9. CDR1 DFQATT and CDR2 SNEGSKA come from the germline V gene (reference sequence). The CDR3 region is CSARERLPGLAYEQYF. CDR3 nucleotides: TGCAGTGCTAGAGAAAGGTTGCCGGGACTAGCCTACGAGCAGTACTTC.

This clone has ten or more counts. The chain uses TRBV27 and TRBJ1-1, with D unresolved. The CDR3 length is 15 residues. CDR1 and CDR2 from the germline V gene are MNHEY and SMNVEV (reference sequence). Between the trimmed V and J ends, which lost 5 bases and 2 bases, there was a span of 15 bases. The CDR3 sequence is CASSPTTRVNTEAFF. The CDR3, as DNA: TGTGCCAGCAGTCCCACAACTCGGGTCAACACTGAAGCTTTCTTT.

The sample holds many counts of this clone. The chain uses TRBV20-1 and TRBJ1-5; the D gene is possibly TRBD1 (5 bases). This CDR3 comprises 15 residues. Germline V gives CDR1 DFQATT, CDR2 SNEGSKA (reference sequence). With 3 bases removed from V and 2 bases from J, the gap between germline ends came to 14 bases. In DNA form, the CDR3 reads TGCAGTGCTAGTGGGACCAGCGGCCGCAATCAGCCCCAGCATTTT. It is translated as CSASGTSGRNQPQHF.

This clone was seen repeatedly, ten times or more. The V call is TRBV9, the J call TRBJ1-2, with 8 bases matching TRBD1. CDR1 SGDLS and CDR2 YYNGEE come from the germline V gene. V was pared by 3 bases and J by 6 bases, with 4 bases of the junction left unmatched. This CDR3 has 13 residues. DNA of the CDR3: TGTGCCAGCAGCGCGCAGACAGGGGATGGCTACACCTTC. Translated: CASSAQTGDGYTF. Filled out from reference TRBV9 and TRBJ1-2, the complete variable domain reads DSGVTQTPKHLITATGQRVTLRCSPRSGDLSVYWYQQSLDQGLQFLIQYYNGEERAKGNILERFSAQQFPDLHSELNLSSLELGDSALYFCASSAQTGDGYTFGSGTRLTVV.

This clone came up many times. V gene TRBV6-1 combines with J gene TRBJ2-1; 8 bases are shared with TRBD2. V shed 7 bases and J 9 bases; nucleotides not matched to a gene: 14. This CDR3 is built from 15 residues. Germline lookup yields CDR1 MNHNS and CDR2 SASEGT. CDR3 sequence: CASTFVAGSESEQFF. CDR3 nucleotide sequence: TGTGCCAGCACGTTTGTAGCGGGATCGGAGTCTGAGCAGTTCTTC.

This clone showed up many times. The chain carries TRBV27 and TRBJ2-2; D is possibly TRBD1 (5 bases). Germline V CDR1 and CDR2: MNHEY, SMNVEV (reference sequence). Trimming took off 2 bases at V and 3 bases at J, with 13 bases between the two ends. The CDR3 is made up of 16 amino acids. CDR3 amino acids: CASSLNAGMDTGELFF. In DNA, the CDR3 is TGTGCCAGCAGTTTAAACGCAGGGATGGACACCGGGGAGCTGTTTTTT.